The 4 T cell receptor beta chains presented below share a single source sample, sequenced in a study of cytomegalovirus exposure and HLA in healthy donors. PCR amplification relied on 60 Vbeta primers (plus 13 Jbeta primers). Sequenced by immunoSEQ multiplex PCR; TCRdb stores in-frame clones only, minus some. The data show about 110,000 clones, more than 70% seen once. Sequencing was performed on PBMCs. Receptor source: a man aged 35-49 years in good health and CMV-seronegative.

The genes are TRBV13 and TRBJ2-3, with 16 bases lining up with TRBD2. The J segment lost 5 bases and the V segment lost 9 bases, leaving 8 bases of the junction unmatched. This CDR3 region has 16 residues. Germline V gene sequence: CDR1 PRHDT, CDR2 FYEKMQ (reference sequence). This chain's CDR3 is CASRGTSGGARDTQYF. The DNA of the CDR3 is TGTGCCAGTCGGGGGACTAGCGGGGGGGCCAGAGATACGCAGTATTTT.

This clone came up once. This rearrangement joins TRBV7-9 to TRBJ2-6; TRBD2 matches at 7 bases. Germline V CDR1 and CDR2: SEHNR, FQNEAQ (reference sequence). Trimming removed 2 bases from V and 2 bases from J; junction bases left unmatched: 6. The CDR3 totals 17 residues. In DNA, the CDR3 is TGTGCCAGCAGCTTATGGGCAGGGAGGGCTGGGGCCAACGTCCTGACTTTC. Its translation: CASSLWAGRAGANVLTF.

The chain employs TRBV6-1 and TRBJ1-2; 7 nucleotides match TRBD1. The CDR3 covers 13 residues. V dropped 3 bases and J dropped 5; count of bases not matched to a gene: 3. The V gene's germline CDR1 is MNHNS and CDR2 SASEGT. Written as DNA, the CDR3 is TGTGCCAGCAGTGATCCAGGGGGTTATGGCTACACCTTC. Protein: CASSDPGGYGYTF.

V gene TRBV15 combines with J gene TRBJ2-5, with D hard to call. The tail of the sequence fits TRBJ2-7 better, so the J call may be wrong. Germline assignment: CDR1 LNHNV and CDR2 YYDKDF (reference sequence). This CDR3 comprises 15 residues. This CDR3 is CATSRDLSNSYEQYF. The CDR3, as DNA: TGTGCCACCAGCAGAGATCTAAGTAACTCCTACGAGCAGTACTTC.